This is a list of T cell receptor beta chains from one sample in a study of neurological immune-mediated disorders. MiXCR was run by TCRdb on the 5' RACE reads, yielding one entry per CDR3 protein. The sample includes some 50,000 distinct CDR3 sequences, 16% seen only once; the top ten take 4% to 4.5%. The sequencing sample was made of PBMCs. The receptor set was obtained from a man aged 55 to 70 in good health. Both conserved end residues are trimmed from each CDR3. Fields, in order: V gene, J gene, CDR3 protein.

>TRBV4-1|TRBJ1-5
ASSQAGTGGQPQH
>TRBV28|TRBJ2-4
ATLHGGKDIQY
>TRBV6-5|TRBJ2-1
ASSGTSGSRHNEQF
>TRBV28|TRBJ2-5
ASTSSGTQY
>TRBV28|TRBJ2-1
ASSAPGRNEQF
>TRBV9|TRBJ2-2
ASSGRTGVTGELF
>TRBV28|TRBJ2-7
ASSLSAYEQY
>TRBV5-5|TRBJ1-6
ASSLTGQGASPLH
>TRBV7-2|TRBJ2-2
ASSPQSSGRDTGELF
>TRBV4-2|TRBJ2-3
ASSQAGTSGSADTQY
>TRBV24-1|TRBJ2-4
ATSDQGKNIQY
>TRBV12-3/TRBV12-4|TRBJ1-3
ASSLFRVSGNTIY
>TRBV12-3/TRBV12-4|TRBJ2-1
ASSPWGGLSSYNEQF
>TRBV28|TRBJ1-2
ASRSNRGSTYGYT
>TRBV11-2|TRBJ2-7
ASSFDRGIDEQY
>TRBV12-3/TRBV12-4|TRBJ2-1
ASSLRSGGDEQF